This T cell receptor beta chain appears in the sequencing data of a study of blood T cell repertoires in COVID-19. The V and J ends lost 5 bases and 6 bases respectively, with 17 bases between them. Per germline, CDR1 SQVTM and CDR2 ANQGSEA. The CDR3 has 14 residues. Sequencing was performed with immunoSEQ multiplex PCR; in TCRdb, only in-frame clones are kept and a portion is missing. The sample shows 150,000 or so clones, 86% of them seen only once. The specimen sequenced was peripheral blood. The V gene is TRBV29-1, the J gene TRBJ2-1, with D maybe TRBD1 (6 bases). The source is a man in his fifties with active or convalescent COVID-19. The CDR3 coding sequence is TGCAGCGTTTCGGGACACCTGCTTCCCAATGAGCAGTTCTTC. This translates into CSVSGHLLPNEQFF.